The entry below gives a single T cell receptor beta chain sequence along with its context. Its cognate antigen has yet to be identified. The sample holds no much larger clone one base away, and base qualities are not on file. These data come from a study of brain T cells in children with intractable seizures (dated by TCRdb to the early 2020s). A note on the overall study: Resected brain tissue from a few dozen pediatric epilepsy surgery cases was first screened for immune gene transcripts using a NanoString immunology panel. Of the roughly 12 selected surgery cases, pre-surgery blood was also sequenced for eight, so four had brain tissue only. Points the paper makes about the study in general: Because pre- and post-surgery blood were sequenced to different depths, clones absent from the pre-surgery sample may reflect undersampling. The patients' HCMV serostatus was not known, and viral specificity was inferred solely from CDR3 sequence similarity.

The germline V gene gives CDR1 as KGHDR and CDR2 as SFDVKD. Compared with germline, V lacks 4 bases and J lacks 8 bases; bases without a gene match: 5. From its cysteine to its phenylalanine, the CDR3 spans 13 amino acids. CDR3 DNA only is kept here, 39 bases in frame from base 1. The time point label corresponds to: resected brain tissue, or blood drawn just prior to surgery. The surgery cases with the highest brain T cell transcript signatures were chosen for TCR beta chain sequencing of brain tissue, and also of blood when blood was available. Before surgery, patients had received at least one anti-epileptic drug. TCR-sequenced patients were children with drug-resistant epilepsy due to tuberous sclerosis complex, focal cortical dysplasia, Rasmussen encephalitis or hemimegalencephaly. Bulk genomic DNA was extracted from unsorted brain tissue and whole blood with the Monarch genomic DNA purification kit.

The immunoSEQ assay was applied to genomic DNA to generate the TCR beta chain sequences. Per the source publication's procedure: CDR3 sequences that did not begin with the conserved framework cysteine at position 104 were removed by hand. To get clonality, the normalized Shannon's Diversity Index was subtracted from one, giving values from 0 (maximal diversity) to 1 (oligoclonal). Chi-squared comparison-of-proportions tests were used to check whether the frequency of the same CDR3 differed between samples, for example brain versus blood. Public clonotypes were identified by searching immuneACCESS, and similarity to known antiviral clonotypes was assessed with the VDJdb browser. Here the immuneACCESS table is served through TCRdb, limited to in-frame sequences with V and J called. Missing clones are a known gap in these copies; in checked studies unresolved V genes cover under half, and the rest lacks a known reason. V and J calls and clone size are as listed in that table; D and trimming were resolved from the DNA. This sample has around 41,000 clones in its table, and 80% to 95% of those were observed once. The ten largest clones add up to 6.3% of the sample.

This chain joins TRBV24-1 to TRBJ1-2, and TRBD1 aligns with 8 junction nucleotides. The sequence came from a girl aged 2 to 9 with tuberous sclerosis and intractable seizures. This specimen was peripheral blood, taken at surgery. The CDR3 region has the sequence CATSERDRQGYTF. The nucleotides read TGTGCCACCAGTGAGAGGGACAGGCAGGGCTACACCTTC.